This T cell receptor beta chain stems from a study of OX40 agonist ivuxolimab in advanced cancers. Study-wide results and caveats: On average, a greater number of expanded clones characterised CD8+ T cells relative to CD4+.

Profiled with immunoSEQ multiplex PCR; TCRdb holds only in-frame clones, not every one. The data hold some 66,000 clones, with 60% to 80% observed a single time. As to this clone: Antigen: not known.

Germline V CDR1 and CDR2: MNHEY, SMNVEV (reference sequence). This CDR3 is built from 13 residues. The V end lost 4 bases, the J end lost 2 bases, and 8 bases lay between the germline ends. The receptor was derived from an adult with an advanced solid tumor such as melanoma, head and neck, liver or kidney cancer. The sample consisted of CD4+ or CD8+ T cells sorted from blood, taken in a trial of the OX40 agonist ivuxolimab. This chain connects TRBV27 to TRBJ1-1, with no clear D. CDR3 protein: CASSSVINTEAFF. DNA of the CDR3: TGTGCCAGCAGTTCCGTTATTAACACTGAAGCTTTCTTT.